This T cell receptor (beta chain) was sequenced in a study of blood T cell repertoires in COVID-19. Using immunoSEQ multiplex PCR, the repertoire was profiled, and TCRdb retains in-frame clones only, with some absent. The table shows some 45,000 clones, with 87% occurring only once. This clonotype was sampled from a man between 60 and 75 years old with active COVID-19. Sequencing was done on a sample of peripheral blood.

The CDR3 is CASSGTGGYGYTF. CDR3 nucleotide sequence: TGTGCCAGCAGTGGAACAGGGGGCTATGGCTACACCTTC. The chain recombines TRBV2 with TRBJ1-2, with 8 bases lining up with TRBD1. The CDR3 covers 13 residues. The germline V gene encodes CDR1 SNHLY and CDR2 FYNNEI. With V trimmed by 4 bases and J by 4 bases, 2 bases remained unmatched.